These T cell receptor beta chains were read from a single sample in a study of identical twins. TCRdb redid the calling of the 5' RACE reads with MiXCR, one entry per CDR3 protein. Of approximately 890,000 distinct CDR3 sequences listed, roughly an eighth are singletons. These same records also appear under a second study, on yellow fever vaccine responses in identical twins.

Sequenced: PBMCs. Receptor source: a young woman in good health. CDR3s include the opening cysteine and the closing phenylalanine or tryptophan. D genes are given only for firm matches. The size field is filled for only some rows; it gives once, few, many or a size class.

J: TRBJ2-7; D: -; size: few; V: TRBV18; CDR3: CASSPEAFSYEQYF; DNA: TGTGCCAGCTCACCAGAAGCGTTCTCCTACGAGCAGTACTTC
J: TRBJ2-2; D: -; size: -; V: TRBV7-9; CDR3: CASSRISATGELFF; DNA: TGTGCCAGCAGCCGAATTTCAGCGACCGGGGAGCTGTTTTTT
J: TRBJ2-1; D: TRBD2; size: many; V: TRBV11-1; CDR3: CASGPAGGGRVSYNEQFF; DNA: TGTGCCAGCGGACCTGCAGGTGGCGGGAGAGTATCCTACAATGAGCAGTTCTTC
J: TRBJ2-5; D: TRBD2; size: -; V: TRBV15; CDR3: CATSPRGPSGDEETQYF; DNA: TGTGCCACCAGCCCACGGGGCCCTAGCGGGGATGAAGAGACCCAGTACTTC
J: TRBJ1-1; D: -; size: many; V: TRBV12-3/TRBV12-4; CDR3: CASTDPLGRNTEAFF; DNA: TGTGCCAGCACCGACCCCCTGGGGCGTAACACTGAAGCTTTCTTT
J: TRBJ2-7; D: TRBD2; size: -; V: TRBV2; CDR3: CASSGGLAGGYEQYF; DNA: TGTGCCAGCAGTGGAGGACTAGCGGGAGGGTACGAGCAGTACTTC
J: TRBJ2-4; D: -; size: -; V: TRBV7-2; CDR3: CASSRSSSPNIQYF; DNA: TGTGCCAGCAGCAGATCTAGCTCCCCCAACATTCAGTACTTC
J: TRBJ2-3; D: TRBD2; size: -; V: TRBV20-1; CDR3: CSARLAGRTDTQYF; DNA: TGCAGTGCGCGCTTAGCGGGACGCACAGATACGCAGTATTTT
J: TRBJ2-1; D: TRBD1; size: few; V: TRBV28; CDR3: CASSSRTRDSYEQFF; DNA: TGTGCCAGCAGTTCTCGAACTCGGGACAGTTATGAGCAGTTCTTC
J: TRBJ2-1; D: TRBD2; size: -; V: TRBV7-9; CDR3: CASSSLRASGNNEQFF; DNA: TGTGCCAGCAGCTCCCTACGGGCTAGCGGGAACAATGAGCAGTTCTTC
J: TRBJ1-2; D: -; size: -; V: TRBV6-1; CDR3: CATSRQFRYGYTF; DNA: TGTGCCACCTCCCGACAGTTTAGATATGGCTACACCTTC
J: TRBJ2-1; D: -; size: few; V: TRBV11-2; CDR3: CASSTTTYNEQFF; DNA: TGTGCCAGCAGCACGACTACCTACAATGAGCAGTTCTTC
J: TRBJ2-7; D: -; size: -; V: TRBV4-1; CDR3: CASSQDKGPYYEQYF; DNA: TGCGCCAGCAGCCAAGATAAGGGACCGTACTACGAGCAGTACTTC
J: TRBJ2-7; D: TRBD2; size: few; V: TRBV9; CDR3: CASSVGLTSGTDMIYEQYF; DNA: TGTGCCAGCAGCGTAGGTTTAACTAGCGGGACCGACATGATCTACGAGCAGTACTTC
J: TRBJ2-5; D: -; size: -; V: TRBV5-1; CDR3: CASATRGRYQETQYF; DNA: TGCGCCAGCGCCACCCGGGGGCGGTACCAAGAGACCCAGTACTTC
J: TRBJ2-5; D: TRBD2; size: -; V: TRBV24-1; CDR3: CATSEGLAGGRETQYF; DNA: TGTGCCACCAGTGAAGGACTAGCGGGAGGAAGAGAGACCCAGTACTTC
J: TRBJ1-5; D: -; size: many; V: TRBV25-1; CDR3: CASGGLRNQPQHF; DNA: TGTGCCAGCGGAGGACTGCGGAATCAGCCCCAGCATTTT
J: TRBJ2-7; D: TRBD1; size: -; V: TRBV20-1; CDR3: CSARDRATYEQYF; DNA: TGCAGTGCTAGGGACAGGGCTACCTACGAGCAGTACTTC
J: TRBJ2-7; D: -; size: many; V: TRBV7-9; CDR3: CASSQGTLSPNF; DNA: TGTGCCAGCAGCCAAGGAACTCTTTCTCCCAACTTC
J: TRBJ2-3; D: TRBD2; size: -; V: TRBV24-1; CDR3: CATSANWAAGVLTDTQYF; DNA: TGTGCCACCAGTGCCAATTGGGCCGCGGGGGTCCTCACAGATACGCAGTATTTT
J: TRBJ1-3; D: -; size: -; V: TRBV6-5; CDR3: CASSSGHPGNTIYF; DNA: TGTGCCAGCAGTTCGGGACATCCTGGAAACACCATATATTTT
J: TRBJ1-4; D: -; size: -; V: TRBV6-5; CDR3: CASSYSGASNEKLFF; DNA: TGTGCCAGCAGTTATTCTGGGGCATCTAATGAAAAACTGTTTTTT
J: TRBJ2-5; D: TRBD2; size: -; V: TRBV9; CDR3: CASSVAGGDETQYF; DNA: TGTGCCAGCAGCGTAGCGGGGGGTGACGAGACCCAGTACTTC
J: TRBJ1-5; D: -; size: few; V: TRBV12-3/TRBV12-4; CDR3: CASSRGRQVGDQPQHF; DNA: TGTGCCAGCAGTCGGGGGAGACAGGTTGGTGATCAGCCCCAGCATTTT
J: TRBJ2-5; D: -; size: -; V: TRBV12-3/TRBV12-4; CDR3: CASSAPREAQYF; DNA: TGTGCCAGCAGTGCTCCAAGAGAGGCCCAGTACTTC
J: TRBJ2-1; D: TRBD1; size: many; V: TRBV20-1; CDR3: CSAHRGRNEQFF; DNA: TGCAGTGCCCACAGGGGGAGGAATGAGCAGTTCTTC